A single sample gave rise to the 10 T cell receptor beta chains below, sequenced in a study of memory CD4+ T cells and cytomegalovirus serostatus. Repertoires were generated with immunoSEQ multiplex PCR, while TCRdb's copy carries only in-frame clones and drops some. The table includes under 55,000 clones, around 83% detected once. The sort gate was single viable CD3+CD4+CD8-CD45RO+ cells for memory CD4+ T cells. The sequencing sample was made of memory CD4+ T cells from blood. The receptor set was obtained from an adult in good health and CMV-seropositive.

V gene TRBV5-1 combines with J gene TRBJ1-1; D remains unclear. The CDR3 extends over 15 amino acids. Deletions cut 3 bases from V and 5 bases from J, with 17 bases between. Looked up from germline, CDR1 is SGHRS and CDR2 is YFSETQ. The CDR3 DNA reads as TGCGCCAGCAGCTCAACGCGGACGGGTGGGACTGAAGCTTTCTTT. This encodes CASSSTRTGGTEAFF.

The rearrangement joins TRBV6-4 to TRBJ2-3; tentative D call: TRBD2 (6 bases). The CDR3 sequence is 15 residues long. V was cut by 1 base and J by 5 bases, with 13 bases left in between. In germline, CDR1 is MRHNA, CDR2 SNTAGT. The CDR3 coding sequence is TGTGCCAGCAGTGACTTCGCGGGACCCCAAGATACGCAGTATTTT. Amino acid sequence: CASSDFAGPQDTQYF.

In this sample, this clone turned up a few times. The chain carries TRBV5-1 and TRBJ1-1, with D tentatively TRBD1 (5 bases). CDR1 SGHRS and CDR2 YFSETQ come from the germline V gene. With 4 bases removed from V and 3 bases from J, the gap between germline ends came to 7 bases. The CDR3 sequence is 12 residues long. In DNA, the CDR3 is TGCGCCAGCAGCAGGGACTACACTGAAGCTTTCTTT. This gives the protein CASSRDYTEAFF.

The chain couples TRBV5-1 to TRBJ2-7; a weak D match, TRBD1 (5 bases). Trimming took 0 bases from V and 3 from J, leaving 16 bases between them. The CDR3 runs to 16 residues. From germline, CDR1 is SGHRS and CDR2 YFSETQ. In DNA, the CDR3 is TGCGCCAGCAGCTTGGATCAGGGCGCAGGAAGCTACGAGCAGTACTTC. It specifies CASSLDQGAGSYEQYF.

The rearrangement joins TRBV5-1 to TRBJ1-4, with D tentatively TRBD1 (5 bases). The CDR3 extends over 17 amino acids. The germline V gene has CDR1 SGHRS and CDR2 YFSETQ. V shed 0 bases and J shed 6 bases, with 18 bases lying between them. CDR3 region: CASSLDWTAGRDEKLFF. DNA for the CDR3: TGCGCCAGCAGCTTGGATTGGACGGCAGGGAGGGATGAAAAACTGTTTTTT. The full variable domain, its missing parts supplied by reference TRBV5-1 and TRBJ1-4, is KAGVTQTPRYLIKTRGQQVTLSCSPISGHRSVSWYQQTPGQGLQFLFEYFSETQRNKGNFPGRFSGRQFSNSRSEMNVSTLELGDSALYLCASSLDWTAGRDEKLFFGSGTQLSVL.

This clone was seen once. V gene TRBV6-1 combines with J gene TRBJ2-7; D is ambiguous. Germline V gene data show CDR1 as MNHNS and CDR2 as SASEGT. With 6 bases removed from V and 0 bases from J, the gap between germline ends came to 9 bases. CDR3 length equals 13 residues. CDR3 coding DNA: TGTGCCAGCAGCCCGGCTTCCTCCTACGAGCAGTACTTC. It codes for CASSPASSYEQYF.

There are a few counts of this clone. The chain links TRBV4-3 to TRBJ1-6, with a weak D call TRBD1 (5 bases). Trimming pared 0 bases from V and 7 bases from J, leaving 13 bases between. The CDR3 is made up of 16 amino acids. CDR1 and CDR2 (germline): LGHNA, YSLEER. Written as DNA, the CDR3 is TGCGCCAGCAGCCAAGATCTTCAGGCAGGGAATTCACCCCTCCACTTT. Translated, it gives CASSQDLQAGNSPLHF.

The chain is built from TRBV6-5 and TRBJ1-2; 7 bases map to TRBD1. Losses at the gene ends were 4 bases for V and 5 bases for J; bases not matched to a gene: 7. Looked up from germline, CDR1 is MNHEY and CDR2 is SVGAGI. The CDR3 consists of 14 residues. The CDR3 here is CASSSGGDSYGYTF. The CDR3 DNA reads TGTGCCAGCAGTTCGGGGGGGGACAGTTATGGCTACACCTTC.

V and J are TRBV28 and TRBJ1-3; no clear D. There are 14 residues in the CDR3. V was trimmed by 6 bases and J by 4 bases, leaving 13 bases between them. Germline loops: CDR1 MDHEN, CDR2 SYDVKM. Here the CDR3 reads CASRSIGRGNTIYF. DNA of the CDR3: TGTGCCAGCAGGTCTATCGGGCGCGGAAACACCATATATTTT.

The genes are TRBV11-2 and TRBJ2-2; 10 bases are a match to TRBD1. The CDR3 is made up of 18 amino acids. Germline V gene lookup returns CDR1 SGHAT and CDR2 FQNNGV. The trim removed 0 bases at V and 4 bases at J, leaving 8 bases unmatched. The chain's CDR3 is CASSLERRRQGATGELFF. The CDR3 nucleotides are TGTGCCAGCAGCTTAGAGAGGAGGAGACAGGGGGCCACCGGGGAGCTGTTTTTT.